This entry concerns a single TCR beta chain. Germline assignment: CDR1 MNHEY and CDR2 SVGEGT. CDR3 size: 14 residues. V lost 7 bases, J lost 4 bases, and 6 bases stayed unmatched. Time point in this sample: patch test 2, 6 weeks after DPC sensitization. Treatment denoted: therapeutic diphenylcyclopropenone sensitization with weekly scalp DPC. Total RNA was extracted from unfractionated whole blood. Blood collection happened ahead of applying each patch test. The data originate from a study of human T cells and chemical hapten exposure. MiXCR, applied by TCRdb to the RACE reads, yields one record per CDR3 protein. The repertoire includes 40,000 or so distinct CDR3 sequences, roughly 9% of them detected once, and 14% sits in the top ten.

The gene calls are TRBV6-2 or TRBV6-3 and TRBJ2-1; 8 nucleotides align to TRBD2. The specimen was whole blood, collected in connection with sensitization to the hapten diphenylcyclopropenone (DPC). The source of this sequence is a woman in her 30s with alopecia areata. Some clones in this sample may be carry-over from other donors' samples. CDR3 residues: CASKGAGAYNEQFF. CDR3 nucleotides: TGTGCCAGCAAGGGAGCGGGGGCTTACAATGAGCAGTTCTTC.